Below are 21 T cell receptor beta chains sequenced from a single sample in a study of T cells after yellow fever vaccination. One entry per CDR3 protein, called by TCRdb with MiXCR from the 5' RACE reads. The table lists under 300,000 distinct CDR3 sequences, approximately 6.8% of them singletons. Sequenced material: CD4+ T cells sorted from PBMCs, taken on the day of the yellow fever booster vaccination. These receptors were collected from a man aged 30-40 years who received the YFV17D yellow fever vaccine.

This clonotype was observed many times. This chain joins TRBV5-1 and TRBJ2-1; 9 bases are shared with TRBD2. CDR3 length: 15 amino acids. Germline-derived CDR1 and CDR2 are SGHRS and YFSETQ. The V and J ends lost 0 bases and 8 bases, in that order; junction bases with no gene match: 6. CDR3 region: CASSLVISGSYEQFF. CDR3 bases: TGCGCCAGCAGCTTGGTAATTAGCGGGAGCTATGAGCAGTTCTTC.

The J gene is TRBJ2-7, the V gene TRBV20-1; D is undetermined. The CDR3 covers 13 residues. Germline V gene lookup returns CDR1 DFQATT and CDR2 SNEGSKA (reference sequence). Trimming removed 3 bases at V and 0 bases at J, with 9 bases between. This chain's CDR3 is CSARAEYSYEQYF. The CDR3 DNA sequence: TGCAGTGCTAGGGCGGAGTACTCCTACGAGCAGTACTTC.

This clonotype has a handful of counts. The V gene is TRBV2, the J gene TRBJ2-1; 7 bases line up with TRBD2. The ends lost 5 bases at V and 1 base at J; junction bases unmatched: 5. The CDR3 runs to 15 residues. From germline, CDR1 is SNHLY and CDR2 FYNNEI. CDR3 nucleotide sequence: TGTGCCAGCAGTTTTCAGGGAGGGTCCTACAATGAGCAGTTCTTC. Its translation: CASSFQGGSYNEQFF.

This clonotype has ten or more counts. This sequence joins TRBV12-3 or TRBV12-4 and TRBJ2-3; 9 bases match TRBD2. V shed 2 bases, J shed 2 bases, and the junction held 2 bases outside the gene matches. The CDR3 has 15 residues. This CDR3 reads CASSLSSGDTDTQYF. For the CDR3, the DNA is TGTGCCAGCAGTTTATCTAGCGGGGACACAGATACGCAGTATTTT.

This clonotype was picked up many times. The CDR3 bases are TGTGCCAGCAGCTTCGGGGACAGCAAAAATCAGCCCCAGCATTTT. This sequence encodes CASSFGDSKNQPQHF. V is TRBV12-3 or TRBV12-4 and J is TRBJ1-5, with 7 bases identical to TRBD1. The CDR3 contains 15 residues. V shed 6 bases, J shed 4 bases, and the junction held 9 bases outside the gene matches.

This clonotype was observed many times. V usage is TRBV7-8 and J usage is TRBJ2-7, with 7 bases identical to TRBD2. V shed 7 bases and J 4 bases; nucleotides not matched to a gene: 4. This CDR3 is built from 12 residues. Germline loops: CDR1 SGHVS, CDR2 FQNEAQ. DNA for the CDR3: TGTGCCAGCACTAGCGGACGATACGAGCAGTACTTC. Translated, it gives CASTSGRYEQYF.

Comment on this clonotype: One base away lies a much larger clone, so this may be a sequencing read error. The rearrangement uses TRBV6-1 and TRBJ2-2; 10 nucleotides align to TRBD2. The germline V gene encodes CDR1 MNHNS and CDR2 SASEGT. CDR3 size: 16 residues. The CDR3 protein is CVSSDPSGSGTGELFF. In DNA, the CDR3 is TGTGTCAGCAGCGACCCTAGCGGGAGCGGGACCGGGGAGCTGTTTTTT.

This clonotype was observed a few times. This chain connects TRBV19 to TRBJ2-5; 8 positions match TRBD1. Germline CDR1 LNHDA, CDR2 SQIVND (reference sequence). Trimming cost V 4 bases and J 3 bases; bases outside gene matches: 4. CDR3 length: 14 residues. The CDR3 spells CASSTRGREETQYF. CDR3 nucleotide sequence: TGTGCCAGTAGTACCAGGGGGCGCGAAGAGACCCAGTACTTC. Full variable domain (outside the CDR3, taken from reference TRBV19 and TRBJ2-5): DGGITQSPKYLFRKEGQNVTLSCEQNLNHDAMYWYRQDPGQGLRLIYYSQIVNDFQKGDIAEGYSVSREKKESFPLTVTSAQKNPTAFYLCASSTRGREETQYFGPGTRLLVL.

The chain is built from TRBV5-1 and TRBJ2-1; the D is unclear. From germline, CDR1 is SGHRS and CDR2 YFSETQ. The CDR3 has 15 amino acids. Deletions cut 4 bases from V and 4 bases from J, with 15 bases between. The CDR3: CASSQAAARYNEQFF. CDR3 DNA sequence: TGCGCCAGCAGCCAGGCAGCTGCCCGTTACAATGAGCAGTTCTTC. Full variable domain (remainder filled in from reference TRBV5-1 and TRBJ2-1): KAGVTQTPRYLIKTRGQQVTLSCSPISGHRSVSWYQQTPGQGLQFLFEYFSETQRNKGNFPGRFSGRQFSNSRSEMNVSTLELGDSALYLCASSQAAARYNEQFFGPGTRLTVL.

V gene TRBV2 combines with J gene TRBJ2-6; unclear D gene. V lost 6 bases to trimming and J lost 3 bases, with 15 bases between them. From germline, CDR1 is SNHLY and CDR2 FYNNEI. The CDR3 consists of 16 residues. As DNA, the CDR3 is TGTGCCAGCAGCCTTATGGGCGTAGGTGGGGCCAACGTCCTGACTTTC. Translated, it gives CASSLMGVGGANVLTF.

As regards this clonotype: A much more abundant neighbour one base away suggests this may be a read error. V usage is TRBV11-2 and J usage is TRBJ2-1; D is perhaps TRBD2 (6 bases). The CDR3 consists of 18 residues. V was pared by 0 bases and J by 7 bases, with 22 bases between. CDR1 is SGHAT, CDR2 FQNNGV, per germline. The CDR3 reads CASSLDPGRRAAVNEQFF. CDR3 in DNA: TGTGCCAGCAGCTTAGATCCGGGCAGGAGGGCGGCAGTGAATGAGCAGTTCTTC.

The CDR3 region is CATSEGTGGSNQPQHF. CDR3 nucleotide sequence: TGTGCCACCAGTGAGGGCACAGGGGGTAGCAATCAGCCCCAGCATTTT. This rearrangement joins TRBV24-1 to TRBJ1-5; 8 bases fit TRBD1. V shed 4 bases and J 0 bases; nucleotides not matched to a gene: 4. This CDR3 region has 16 residues. Germline values: CDR1 KGHDR, CDR2 SFDVKD.

The CDR3 loop is CASSPQGAAGYNEQFF. In nucleotides, the CDR3 is TGTGCCAGCAGCCCCCAAGGGGCAGCGGGCTACAATGAGCAGTTCTTC. This chain joins TRBV16 and TRBJ2-1; possibly TRBD2 for D (6 bases). This CDR3 spans 16 amino acids. Germline CDR1 KGHSY, CDR2 FQNENV. Deletions cut 4 bases from V and 3 bases from J, with 16 bases between.

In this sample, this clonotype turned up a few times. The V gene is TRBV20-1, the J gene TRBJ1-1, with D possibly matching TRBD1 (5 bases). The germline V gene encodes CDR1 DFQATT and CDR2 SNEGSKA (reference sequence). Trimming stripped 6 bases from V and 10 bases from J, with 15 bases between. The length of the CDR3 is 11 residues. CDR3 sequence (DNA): TGCAGTGCCAGGGACCAAAGCCGAGCTTTCTTT. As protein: CSARDQSRAFF.

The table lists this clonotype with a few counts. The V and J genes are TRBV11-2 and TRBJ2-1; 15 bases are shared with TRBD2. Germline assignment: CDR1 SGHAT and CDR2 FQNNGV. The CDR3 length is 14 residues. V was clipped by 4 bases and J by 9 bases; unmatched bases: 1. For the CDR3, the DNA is TGTGCCAGCAGCTCGGGACTAGCGGGAGGTGAGCAGTTCTTC. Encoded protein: CASSSGLAGGEQFF. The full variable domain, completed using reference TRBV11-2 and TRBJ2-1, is EAGVAQSPRYKIIEKRQSVAFWCNPISGHATLYWYQQILGQGPKLLIQFQNNGVVDDSQLPKDRFSAERLKGVDSTLKIQPAKLEDSAVYLCASSSGLAGGEQFFGPGTRLTVL.

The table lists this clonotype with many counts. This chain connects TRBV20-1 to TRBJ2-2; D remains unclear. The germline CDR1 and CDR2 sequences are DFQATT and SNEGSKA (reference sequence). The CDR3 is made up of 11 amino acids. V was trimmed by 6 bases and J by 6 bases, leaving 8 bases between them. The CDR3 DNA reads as TGCAGTGCGGCAAGGGCCGGGGAGCTGTTTTTT. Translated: CSAARAGELFF.

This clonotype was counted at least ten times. CDR3 bases: TGCGCCAGCAGCTTGGCCTATGGCCAAGGGACAGGGTCCTTACCCAAAACCGGGGAGCTGTTTTTT. Protein product: CASSLAYGQGTGSLPKTGELFF. The chain is built from TRBV5-1 and TRBJ2-2, with 9 positions matching TRBD1. This CDR3 spans 22 amino acids. The trim removed 0 bases at V and 5 bases at J, leaving 23 bases unmatched. The germline CDR1 and CDR2 sequences are SGHRS and YFSETQ.

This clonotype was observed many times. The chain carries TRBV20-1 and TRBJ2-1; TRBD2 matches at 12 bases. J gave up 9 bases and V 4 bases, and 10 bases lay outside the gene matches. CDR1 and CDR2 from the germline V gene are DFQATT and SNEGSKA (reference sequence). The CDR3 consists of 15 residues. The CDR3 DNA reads TGCAGTGCTATCCTCAGAGGACTAGCGGGAAGTGAGCAGTTCTTC. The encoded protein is CSAILRGLAGSEQFF.

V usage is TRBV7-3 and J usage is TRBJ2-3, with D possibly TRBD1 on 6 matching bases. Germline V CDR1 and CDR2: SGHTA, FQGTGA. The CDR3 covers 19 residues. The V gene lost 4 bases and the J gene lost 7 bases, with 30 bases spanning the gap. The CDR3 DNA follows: TGTGCCAGCAGCTCCCTACTGGGAATTCGGGACACGGACCCTAATACGCAGTATTTT. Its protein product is CASSSLLGIRDTDPNTQYF.

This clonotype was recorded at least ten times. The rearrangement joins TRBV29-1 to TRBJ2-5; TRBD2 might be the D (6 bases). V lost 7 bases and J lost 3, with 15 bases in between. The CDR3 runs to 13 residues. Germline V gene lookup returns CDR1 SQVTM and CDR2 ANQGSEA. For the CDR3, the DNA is TGCAGCGGGGGTACATGGGGGGAAGAGACCCAGTACTTC. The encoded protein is CSGGTWGEETQYF.

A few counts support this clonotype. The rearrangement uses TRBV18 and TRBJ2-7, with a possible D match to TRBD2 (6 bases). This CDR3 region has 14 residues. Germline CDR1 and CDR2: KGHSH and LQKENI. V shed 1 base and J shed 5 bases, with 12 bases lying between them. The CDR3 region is CASSPLSGENEQYF. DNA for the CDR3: TGTGCCAGCTCACCACTTTCGGGAGAGAACGAGCAGTACTTC.